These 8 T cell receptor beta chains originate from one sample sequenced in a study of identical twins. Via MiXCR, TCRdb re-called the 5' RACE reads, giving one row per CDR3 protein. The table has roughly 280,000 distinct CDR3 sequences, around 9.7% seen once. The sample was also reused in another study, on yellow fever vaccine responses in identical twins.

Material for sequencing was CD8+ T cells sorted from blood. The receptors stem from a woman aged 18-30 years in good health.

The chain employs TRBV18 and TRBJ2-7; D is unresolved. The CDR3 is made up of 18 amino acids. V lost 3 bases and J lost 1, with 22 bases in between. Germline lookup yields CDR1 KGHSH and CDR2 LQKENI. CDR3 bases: TGTGCCAGCTCACCGAGCGATTCAAGGGCAGTAGGGTCCTACGAGCAGTACTTC. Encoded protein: CASSPSDSRAVGSYEQYF.

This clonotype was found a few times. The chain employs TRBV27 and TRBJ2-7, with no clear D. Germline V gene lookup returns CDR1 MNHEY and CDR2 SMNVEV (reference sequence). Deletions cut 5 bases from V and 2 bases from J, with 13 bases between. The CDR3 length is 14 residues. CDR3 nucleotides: TGTGCCAGCAGTAGGCAAGGCTCCACCTACGAGCAGTACTTC. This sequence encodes CASSRQGSTYEQYF.

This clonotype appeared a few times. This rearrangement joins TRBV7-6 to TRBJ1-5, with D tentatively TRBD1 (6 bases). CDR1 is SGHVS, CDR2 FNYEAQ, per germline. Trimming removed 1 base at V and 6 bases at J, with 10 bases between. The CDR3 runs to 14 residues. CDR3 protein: CASSLEGVGQPQHF. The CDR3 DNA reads TGTGCCAGCAGCTTAGAGGGGGTGGGTCAGCCCCAGCATTTT.

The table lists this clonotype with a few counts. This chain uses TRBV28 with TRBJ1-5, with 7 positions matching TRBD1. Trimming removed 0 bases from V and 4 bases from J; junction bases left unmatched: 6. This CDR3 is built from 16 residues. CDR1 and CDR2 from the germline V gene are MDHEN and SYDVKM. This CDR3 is CASSLWRGTENQPQHF. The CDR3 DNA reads TGTGCCAGCAGTTTATGGCGGGGGACAGAAAATCAGCCCCAGCATTTT.

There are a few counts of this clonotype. As DNA, the CDR3 is TGTGCCAGCAGTTCGGGACACGGGAGTTCCACCGGGGAGCTGTTTTTT. It specifies CASSSGHGSSTGELFF. This chain uses TRBV6-5 with TRBJ2-2; D could derive from TRBD1 or TRBD2 (6 bases each). The CDR3 length is 16 residues. Trimming removed 4 bases from V and 4 bases from J, with 16 bases in between. CDR1 MNHEY and CDR2 SVGAGI come from the germline V gene.

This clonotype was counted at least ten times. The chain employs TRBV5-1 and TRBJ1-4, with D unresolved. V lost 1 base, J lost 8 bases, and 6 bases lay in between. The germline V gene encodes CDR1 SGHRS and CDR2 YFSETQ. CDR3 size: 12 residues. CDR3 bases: TGCGCCAGCAGCTTGAATGGGGAAAAACTGTTTTTT. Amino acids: CASSLNGEKLFF.

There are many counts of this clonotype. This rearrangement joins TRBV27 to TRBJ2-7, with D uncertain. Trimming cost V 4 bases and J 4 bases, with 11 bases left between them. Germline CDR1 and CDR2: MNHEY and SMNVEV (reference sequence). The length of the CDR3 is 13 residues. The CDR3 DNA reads TGTGCCAGCAGTTGGGGAACGAATTACGAGCAGTACTTC. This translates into CASSWGTNYEQYF.

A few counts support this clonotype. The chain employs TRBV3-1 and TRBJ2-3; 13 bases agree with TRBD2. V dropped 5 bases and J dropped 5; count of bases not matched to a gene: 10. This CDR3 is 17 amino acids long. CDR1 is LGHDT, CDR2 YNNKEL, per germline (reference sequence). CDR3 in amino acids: CASSFARGLAGLDTQYF. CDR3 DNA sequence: TGTGCCAGCAGCTTCGCTCGGGGACTAGCGGGACTAGATACGCAGTATTTT.